These T cell receptor beta chains were read from a single sample in a study of beta chain features in type 1 diabetes. Some clones are missing from TCRdb's copy, which holds only in-frame ones; the method was immunoSEQ multiplex PCR. The sample lists 250,000 to 300,000 clones, around 22% occurring once. Sample: naive CD4+ T cells from blood. Receptors originate from a woman in her twenties or thirties with type 1 diabetes. CDR3s include the opening cysteine and the closing phenylalanine or tryptophan. The D gene is left open where the match is weak. Only some rows state a clone size, as once, few, many or a class for expanded clones.

j_gene: TRBJ2-7
abundance: NA
v_gene: TRBV29-1
d_gene: NA
CDR3aa: CSVENGASYEQYF
CDR3nt: TGCAGCGTCGAGAATGGGGCCTCCTACGAGCAGTACTTC

j_gene: TRBJ2-7
abundance: NA
v_gene: TRBV18
d_gene: NA
CDR3aa: CASSPYADSSYEQYF
CDR3nt: TGTGCCAGCTCACCATACGCGGATAGCTCCTACGAGCAGTACTTC

j_gene: TRBJ1-4
abundance: NA
v_gene: TRBV25-1
d_gene: NA
CDR3aa: CASSEQGTNEKLFF
CDR3nt: TGTGCCAGCAGTGAACAGGGAACTAATGAAAAACTGTTTTTT

j_gene: TRBJ1-2
abundance: NA
v_gene: TRBV9
d_gene: TRBD1
CDR3aa: CASSVPQGAGYTF
CDR3nt: TGTGCCAGCAGCGTTCCTCAGGGGGCGGGCTACACCTTC

j_gene: TRBJ1-3
abundance: NA
v_gene: TRBV30
d_gene: NA
CDR3aa: CAWSVLYGFYSGNTIYF
CDR3nt: TGTGCCTGGAGTGTATTATACGGGTTCTACTCTGGAAACACCATATATTTT

j_gene: TRBJ1-5
abundance: few
v_gene: TRBV28
d_gene: TRBD1
CDR3aa: CASSRIDREDQPQHF
CDR3nt: TGTGCCAGCAGCCGAATAGACAGGGAAGATCAGCCCCAGCATTTT

j_gene: TRBJ1-1
abundance: NA
v_gene: TRBV30
d_gene: NA
CDR3aa: CAWSAPLKGSYTEAFF
CDR3nt: TGTGCCTGGAGTGCCCCGCTGAAGGGGTCGTACACTGAAGCTTTCTTT

j_gene: TRBJ2-3
abundance: few
v_gene: TRBV30
d_gene: NA
CDR3aa: CAWRREDRSTDTQYF
CDR3nt: TGTGCCTGGAGGCGAGAGGATCGGAGCACAGATACGCAGTATTTT

j_gene: TRBJ1-2
abundance: few
v_gene: TRBV30
d_gene: NA
CDR3aa: CAWSVLQGGGYTF
CDR3nt: TGTGCCTGGAGTGTATTACAGGGAGGGGGCTACACCTTC

j_gene: TRBJ2-2
abundance: NA
v_gene: TRBV25-1
d_gene: TRBD1
CDR3aa: CASSDWDREAGELFF
CDR3nt: TGTGCCAGCAGTGATTGGGACAGGGAGGCCGGGGAGCTGTTTTTT

j_gene: TRBJ2-5
abundance: few
v_gene: TRBV18
d_gene: TRBD2
CDR3aa: CASSPPGLAGALKTQYF
CDR3nt: TGTGCCAGCTCACCACCTGGACTAGCGGGAGCATTGAAGACCCAGTACTTC

j_gene: TRBJ2-7
abundance: NA
v_gene: TRBV6-5
d_gene: NA
CDR3aa: CASTGFSYEQYF
CDR3nt: TGTGCCAGCACCGGGTTCTCCTACGAGCAGTACTTC

j_gene: TRBJ1-1
abundance: NA
v_gene: TRBV5-6
d_gene: TRBD1
CDR3aa: CASSFQDRGTEAFF
CDR3nt: TGTGCCAGCAGCTTTCAGGACAGGGGTACCGAAGCTTTCTTT

j_gene: TRBJ1-4
abundance: NA
v_gene: TRBV30
d_gene: NA
CDR3aa: CACPRTPLNEKLFF
CDR3nt: TGTGCCTGCCCAAGGACACCGCTAAATGAAAAACTGTTTTTT

j_gene: TRBJ2-4
abundance: NA
v_gene: TRBV5-4
d_gene: NA
CDR3aa: CASSLPGVKNIQYF
CDR3nt: TGTGCCAGCAGCTTGCCGGGTGTGAAAAACATTCAGTACTTC

j_gene: TRBJ2-3
abundance: NA
v_gene: TRBV28
d_gene: TRBD2
CDR3aa: CASSPSGRSDTDTQYF
CDR3nt: TGTGCCAGCAGTCCTAGCGGGAGGTCGGACACAGATACGCAGTATTTT

j_gene: TRBJ2-2
abundance: NA
v_gene: TRBV6-1
d_gene: NA
CDR3aa: CASRKAGNGELFF
CDR3nt: TGTGCCAGCAGGAAGGCAGGGAACGGGGAGCTGTTTTTT

j_gene: TRBJ2-7
abundance: NA
v_gene: TRBV9
d_gene: TRBD1
CDR3aa: CASSPRTGFSYEQYF
CDR3nt: TGTGCCAGCAGCCCCCGGACAGGATTCTCCTACGAGCAGTACTTC

j_gene: TRBJ2-5
abundance: NA
v_gene: TRBV5-1
d_gene: NA
CDR3aa: CASSLAGSTLGETQYF
CDR3nt: TGCGCCAGCAGCTTGGCCGGGTCTACCTTAGGAGAGACCCAGTACTTC

j_gene: TRBJ2-7
abundance: NA
v_gene: TRBV7-2
d_gene: NA
CDR3aa: CASSRSRSGWLHEQYF
CDR3nt: TGTGCCAGCAGCCGGAGTAGGTCCGGATGGCTCCACGAGCAGTACTTC

j_gene: TRBJ2-3
abundance: NA
v_gene: TRBV25-1
d_gene: TRBD2
CDR3aa: CAAAEASGTGDTQYF
CDR3nt: TGTGCGGCTGCTGAGGCTAGCGGTACGGGGGATACGCAGTATTTT

j_gene: TRBJ2-1
abundance: NA
v_gene: TRBV19
d_gene: TRBD1
CDR3aa: CASSIRGQDEQFF
CDR3nt: TGTGCCAGTAGTATCAGGGGGCAGGATGAGCAGTTCTTC

j_gene: TRBJ1-5
abundance: NA
v_gene: TRBV18
d_gene: TRBD1
CDR3aa: CASSRDRNNQPQHF
CDR3nt: TGTGCCAGCTCACGGGACAGAAACAATCAGCCCCAGCATTTT

j_gene: TRBJ1-2
abundance: few
v_gene: TRBV2
d_gene: NA
CDR3aa: CASIQRVTAYGYTF
CDR3nt: TGTGCCAGCATCCAACGGGTTACGGCTTATGGCTACACCTTC

j_gene: TRBJ2-1
abundance: few
v_gene: TRBV20-1
d_gene: TRBD2
CDR3aa: CSARTSESAFF
CDR3nt: TGCAGTGCTAGGACTAGCGAGAGCGCATTCTTC

j_gene: TRBJ2-7
abundance: NA
v_gene: TRBV5-6
d_gene: NA
CDR3aa: CASSYDRSYEQYF
CDR3nt: TGTGCCAGCAGCTACGACAGATCCTACGAGCAGTACTTC

j_gene: TRBJ2-1
abundance: few
v_gene: TRBV6-4
d_gene: TRBD2
CDR3aa: CASSGLAGNNEQFF
CDR3nt: TGTGCCAGCAGCGGACTAGCGGGAAACAATGAGCAGTTCTTC

j_gene: TRBJ1-1
abundance: NA
v_gene: TRBV7-9
d_gene: TRBD1
CDR3aa: CASRTGQGYEAFF
CDR3nt: TGTGCCAGCAGAACGGGACAGGGGTATGAAGCTTTCTTT

j_gene: TRBJ1-5
abundance: NA
v_gene: TRBV7-9
d_gene: TRBD1
CDR3aa: CASSLGTGRQPQHF
CDR3nt: TGTGCCAGCAGCCTCGGGACAGGGCGACAGCCCCAGCATTTT

j_gene: TRBJ2-2
abundance: few
v_gene: TRBV11-2
d_gene: NA
CDR3aa: CASSLLFSGELFF
CDR3nt: TGTGCCAGCAGCTTATTGTTCTCCGGGGAGCTGTTTTTT

j_gene: TRBJ1-1
abundance: NA
v_gene: TRBV11-2
d_gene: NA
CDR3aa: CASSGGGQGRGSEAFF
CDR3nt: TGTGCCAGCAGCGGAGGTGGGCAAGGTCGGGGTTCAGAAGCTTTCTTT

j_gene: TRBJ2-2
abundance: NA
v_gene: TRBV4-1
d_gene: NA
CDR3aa: CASSQEYGLNTGELFF
CDR3nt: TGCGCCAGCAGCCAAGAGTACGGACTTAACACCGGGGAGCTGTTTTTT

j_gene: TRBJ1-5
abundance: NA
v_gene: TRBV30
d_gene: TRBD1
CDR3aa: CAWSVQGTNQPQHF
CDR3nt: TGTGCCTGGAGTGTACAGGGGACGAATCAGCCCCAGCATTTT

j_gene: TRBJ2-5
abundance: few
v_gene: TRBV19
d_gene: TRBD1
CDR3aa: CASSTGTGKTQYF
CDR3nt: TGTGCCAGTAGTACGGGGACAGGGAAGACCCAGTACTTC

j_gene: TRBJ2-1
abundance: NA
v_gene: TRBV7-3
d_gene: TRBD1
CDR3aa: CASSLNGLGTGGSNEQFF
CDR3nt: TGTGCCAGCAGCTTAAATGGTTTGGGGACAGGGGGCTCGAATGAGCAGTTCTTC

j_gene: TRBJ2-3
abundance: NA
v_gene: TRBV7-3
d_gene: TRBD2
CDR3aa: CASSLTTASGRSADTQYF
CDR3nt: TGTGCCAGCAGCTTAACGACGGCTAGCGGGAGGAGCGCAGATACGCAGTATTTT

j_gene: TRBJ2-5
abundance: few
v_gene: TRBV5-1
d_gene: TRBD1
CDR3aa: CASSLGQGARETQYF
CDR3nt: TGCGCCAGCAGCTTGGGGCAGGGGGCTCGGGAGACCCAGTACTTC

j_gene: TRBJ2-5
abundance: NA
v_gene: TRBV2
d_gene: TRBD1
CDR3aa: CASSGGTGRETQYF
CDR3nt: TGTGCCAGCAGCGGTGGGACAGGGAGGGAGACCCAGTACTTC

j_gene: TRBJ1-2
abundance: NA
v_gene: TRBV4-1
d_gene: NA
CDR3aa: CASSQDRSLGYTF
CDR3nt: TGCGCCAGCAGCCAAGATCGGTCTCTCGGCTACACCTTC

j_gene: TRBJ2-3
abundance: NA
v_gene: TRBV13
d_gene: NA
CDR3aa: CASSPRGQGYTDTQYF
CDR3nt: TGTGCCAGCAGCCCCCGTGGGCAGGGGTACACAGATACGCAGTATTTT

j_gene: TRBJ2-6
abundance: NA
v_gene: TRBV27
d_gene: NA
CDR3aa: CASTGTGPSSGANVLTF
CDR3nt: TGTGCCAGCACTGGAACAGGGCCTTCCTCTGGGGCCAACGTCCTGACTTTC

j_gene: TRBJ2-1
abundance: NA
v_gene: TRBV29-1
d_gene: TRBD2
CDR3aa: CSVGSGRAYNEQFF
CDR3nt: TGCAGCGTTGGCAGCGGGAGGGCCTACAATGAGCAGTTCTTC

j_gene: TRBJ2-1
abundance: NA
v_gene: TRBV27
d_gene: NA
CDR3aa: CASGLERSSNEQFF
CDR3nt: TGTGCCAGCGGGTTGGAGAGATCTAGCAATGAGCAGTTCTTC

j_gene: TRBJ1-1
abundance: few
v_gene: TRBV5-1
d_gene: NA
CDR3aa: CASSTGGSSTEAFF
CDR3nt: TGCGCCAGCAGTACCGGAGGATCGAGCACTGAAGCTTTCTTT

j_gene: TRBJ2-1
abundance: NA
v_gene: TRBV18
d_gene: TRBD2
CDR3aa: CASSPLLAGEREGNEQFF
CDR3nt: TGTGCCAGCTCACCATTACTAGCGGGAGAACGAGAGGGGAATGAGCAGTTCTTC

j_gene: TRBJ2-5
abundance: NA
v_gene: TRBV23-1
d_gene: TRBD2
CDR3aa: CASSHRRLADQETQYF
CDR3nt: TGCGCCAGCAGTCACCGACGACTAGCGGATCAAGAGACCCAGTACTTC

j_gene: TRBJ1-2
abundance: NA
v_gene: TRBV29-1
d_gene: NA
CDR3aa: CSVEQAANYGYTF
CDR3nt: TGCAGCGTTGAACAGGCAGCTAACTATGGCTACACCTTC

j_gene: TRBJ2-7
abundance: few
v_gene: TRBV30
d_gene: TRBD2
CDR3aa: CARGGTYEQYF
CDR3nt: TGTGCACGGGGGGGAACCTACGAGCAGTACTTC

j_gene: TRBJ2-7
abundance: NA
v_gene: TRBV6-5
d_gene: NA
CDR3aa: CASSYWTLLAYEQYF
CDR3nt: TGTGCCAGCAGTTACTGGACTCTCCTCGCTTACGAGCAGTACTTC

j_gene: TRBJ1-1
abundance: few
v_gene: TRBV29-1
d_gene: NA
CDR3aa: CSVGGEMNTEAFF
CDR3nt: TGCAGCGTTGGGGGAGAAATGAACACTGAAGCTTTCTTT

j_gene: TRBJ2-7
abundance: few
v_gene: TRBV10-3
d_gene: NA
CDR3aa: CAISSGYYEQYF
CDR3nt: TGTGCCATCAGTAGCGGCTACTACGAGCAGTACTTC

j_gene: TRBJ2-7
abundance: few
v_gene: TRBV2
d_gene: TRBD2
CDR3aa: CASSDPVAGNYEQYF
CDR3nt: TGTGCCAGCAGCGATCCCGTAGCGGGGAACTACGAGCAGTACTTC

j_gene: TRBJ1-5
abundance: NA
v_gene: TRBV5-1
d_gene: NA
CDR3aa: CASSLGEGANQPQHF
CDR3nt: TGCGCCAGCAGCTTGGGGGAAGGGGCCAATCAGCCCCAGCATTTT